Presented here are 23 T cell receptor beta chains from one specimen sequenced in a study of T cells in Graves' hyperthyroidism and ophthalmopathy (dated 2019 in TCRdb). The method was multiplex PCR. Sequenced using an Illumina HiSeq 2000. TCR beta CDR3 regions were amplified from RNA transcripts. For the first round of RT-PCR on the TCR CDR3, the HTBI primer set was used together with the Qiagen OneStep RT-PCR kit. TCRdb handled the public reads itself, with Q25 trimming in fastp and clone calling in MiXCR, and kept productive beta chains. Each entry is one CDR3 protein sequence, shown with its most common DNA and genes. This sample gives 200,000 to 250,000 distinct CDR3 sequences in total; around 17% of them show up just once. The leading ten clones occupy about two fifths of the sample. Sequencing was carried out using blood. The receptors here all came from a man aged 35-49 years with Graves' hyperthyroidism.

The chain is built from TRBV7-9 and TRBJ1-2, with D possibly TRBD1 on 5 matching bases. V lost 3 bases to trimming and J lost 3 bases, with 11 bases between them. The CDR3 runs to 14 residues. CDR1 SEHNR and CDR2 FQNEAQ come from the germline V gene (reference sequence). The CDR3, as DNA: TGTGCCAGCAGCTTTGGAAGAGGGGACTATGGCTACACCTTC. Amino acid sequence: CASSFGRGDYGYTF.

The chain links TRBV5-6 to TRBJ1-3; no clear D gene. The germline gives CDR1 SGHDT, CDR2 YYEEEE. This CDR3 region has 17 residues. The V end lost 2 bases, the J end lost 2 bases, and 17 bases lay between the germline ends. CDR3 in amino acids: CASSFWRSELPGNTIYF. The CDR3 coding sequence is TGTGCCAGCAGCTTCTGGAGGTCAGAGCTCCCTGGAAACACCATATATTTT.

The chain uses TRBV2 and TRBJ2-3; D perhaps matches TRBD1 (6 bases). Trimming shortened V by 10 bases and J by 0 bases, and 20 bases separated the two germline ends. The CDR3 contains 16 residues. Germline V gene sequence: CDR1 SNHLY, CDR2 FYNNEI. The CDR3 DNA is TGTGCCAAGAGGGGGAGAGAACGAGGGAGCACAGATACGCAGTATTTT. This translates into CAKRGRERGSTDTQYF.

This clonotype has ten or more counts. The V gene is TRBV11-2, the J gene TRBJ1-2, with TRBD1 as a possible D gene (5 bases). The ends were cut back, 1 base at V and 2 bases at J, with 14 bases in the middle. This CDR3 region has 16 residues. Germline CDR1 SGHAT, CDR2 FQNNGV. CDR3 nucleotides: TGTGCCAGCAGCTTAGGGAAAACCCGGGGGAACTATGGCTACACCTTC. Translated: CASSLGKTRGNYGYTF. Supplemented by reference TRBV11-2 and TRBJ1-2, the full variable domain reads EAGVAQSPRYKIIEKRQSVAFWCNPISGHATLYWYQQILGQGPKLLIQFQNNGVVDDSQLPKDRFSAERLKGVDSTLKIQPAKLEDSAVYLCASSLGKTRGNYGYTFGSGTRLTVV.

This clonotype appeared a single time. The genes are TRBV2 and TRBJ2-7; tentatively, D is TRBD2 (6 bases). The germline gives CDR1 SNHLY, CDR2 FYNNEI. The CDR3 spans 12 residues. V was cut by 8 bases and J by 2 bases, with 10 bases left in between. The CDR3 loop reads CASGGSPYEQYF. DNA of the CDR3: TGTGCCAGCGGGGGGAGCCCCTACGAGCAGTACTTC.

This clonotype was seen many times. This chain joins TRBV5-1 and TRBJ1-6, with D possibly matching TRBD1 (6 bases). This CDR3 is built from 15 residues. Trimming shortened V by 3 bases and J by 7 bases, and 14 bases separated the two germline ends. Germline values: CDR1 SGHRS, CDR2 YFSETQ. CDR3 nucleotide sequence: TGCGCCAGCAGCTCCGGACAGAGCAGCAATTCACCCCTCCACTTT. This translates into CASSSGQSSNSPLHF. The full variable domain, in which reference TRBV5-1 and TRBJ1-6 provide the parts outside the CDR3, is KAGVTQTPRYLIKTRGQQVTLSCSPISGHRSVSWYQQTPGQGLQFLFEYFSETQRNKGNFPGRFSGRQFSNSRSEMNVSTLELGDSALYLCASSSGQSSNSPLHFGNGTRLTVT.

This clonotype was seen many times. This chain uses TRBV5-6 with TRBJ1-1; no reliable D call. V lost 4 bases and J lost 7, with 11 bases in between. This CDR3 is 12 amino acids long. Germline V CDR1 and CDR2: SGHDT, YYEEEE. This CDR3 is CASSRWTFEAFF. Here the CDR3 DNA reads TGTGCCAGCAGCAGATGGACTTTTGAAGCTTTCTTT.

V gene TRBV19 combines with J gene TRBJ1-5, with D tentatively TRBD1 (5 bases). CDR3 size: 13 residues. The V and J ends lost 4 bases and 8 bases respectively, with 12 bases between them. The germline CDR1 and CDR2 sequences are LNHDA and SQIVND (reference sequence). CDR3 region: CASSTGLMEPQHF. The CDR3 DNA reads as TGTGCCAGTAGTACAGGGTTGATGGAGCCCCAGCATTTT.

CDR3 sequence reads: CATSRGGGDRGRYF. In DNA, the CDR3 is TGTGCCACCAGCAGAGGGGGAGGGGACAGGGGGCGGTATTTT. This sequence joins TRBV15 and TRBJ2-3, with TRBD1 matching over 12 bases. Germline V lookup: CDR1 LNHNV, CDR2 YYDKDF (reference sequence). The CDR3 runs to 14 residues. With 1 base clipped from V and 14 bases from J, the junction kept 7 bases outside the gene matches. Full variable domain (missing parts from reference TRBV15 and TRBJ2-3): DAMVIQNPRYQVTQFGKPVTLSCSQTLNHNVMYWYQQKSSQAPKLLFHYYDKDFNNEADTPDNFQSRRPNTSFCFLDIRSPGLGDTAMYLCATSRGGGDRGRYFGPGTRLTVL.

The V gene is TRBV4-3, the J gene TRBJ1-2; 7 bases are a match to TRBD1. Germline V gene lookup returns CDR1 LGHNA and CDR2 YSLEER. J lost 2 bases, V lost 4 bases, and 7 bases had no gene match. CDR3 size: 15 residues. The CDR3 DNA reads as TGCGCCAGCAGCCGCGGGACAGACTACAACTATGGCTACACCTTC. It specifies CASSRGTDYNYGYTF.

The chain carries TRBV12-3 or TRBV12-4 and TRBJ2-1; D possibly corresponds to TRBD2 (6 bases). This CDR3 has 13 residues. V shed 7 bases and J shed 9 bases, with 16 bases lying between them. The chain's CDR3 is CASNEGRTGEQFF. CDR3 sequence (DNA): TGTGCCAGCAATGAGGGGAGGACGGGTGAGCAGTTCTTC.

This clonotype was seen only a few times. The chain combines TRBV19 with TRBJ2-1, with D tentatively TRBD2 (5 bases). The germline V gene has CDR1 LNHDA and CDR2 SQIVND (reference sequence). The CDR3 is 15 amino acids. Trimming shortened V by 3 bases and J by 0 bases, and 9 bases separated the two germline ends. The CDR3 here is CASSMSGSSYNEQFF. The CDR3 region has the DNA TGTGCCAGTAGTATGAGTGGGAGCTCCTACAATGAGCAGTTCTTC.

This clonotype was picked up many times. The chain recombines TRBV29-1 with TRBJ1-1; TRBD1 is a possible D gene (5 bases). CDR1 and CDR2 (germline): SQVTM, ANQGSEA. The CDR3 has 14 residues. Deletions cut 6 bases from V and 5 bases from J, with 19 bases between. Written as DNA, the CDR3 is TGCAGCGTAGCGGTAGGGGTCAGGCGAACTGAAGCTTTCTTT. As protein: CSVAVGVRRTEAFF.

This clonotype showed up many times. The chain couples TRBV11-2 to TRBJ2-5, with D perhaps matching TRBD2 (6 bases). The CDR3 loop spans 13 amino acids. Trimming pared 10 bases from V and 5 bases from J, leaving 17 bases between. Germline V gene data show CDR1 as SGHAT and CDR2 as FQNNGV. The CDR3 region has the DNA TGTGCCACAACCGGGACTTTAGGGGAGACCCAGTACTTC. Encoded protein: CATTGTLGETQYF. The full variable domain, its missing parts supplied by reference TRBV11-2 and TRBJ2-5, is EAGVAQSPRYKIIEKRQSVAFWCNPISGHATLYWYQQILGQGPKLLIQFQNNGVVDDSQLPKDRFSAERLKGVDSTLKIQPAKLEDSAVYLCATTGTLGETQYFGPGTRLLVL.

This clonotype was counted many times. The chain uses TRBV7-2 and TRBJ2-3, with a weak D call TRBD2 (7 bases). V lost 2 bases and J lost 2, with 14 bases in between. The CDR3 consists of 16 residues. Germline-derived CDR1 and CDR2 are SGHTA and FQGNSA. Here the CDR3 DNA reads TGTGCCAGCAGCTTACGGGGGGCCCAAATCACAGATACGCAGTATTTT. Its translation is CASSLRGAQITDTQYF.

This clonotype came up many times. This rearrangement joins TRBV7-2 to TRBJ2-3; 8 bases map to TRBD1. Germline lookup yields CDR1 SGHTA and CDR2 FQGNSA. The CDR3 sequence is 14 residues long. The V gene end was trimmed by 10 bases and the J gene end by 1 base; junction bases not matched to a gene: 7. DNA of the CDR3: TGTGCCACCAAAGGGGGACAGGGCACAGATACGCAGTATTTT. This translates into CATKGGQGTDTQYF.

This clonotype came up many times. The chain couples TRBV6-1 to TRBJ1-4, with 12 bases lining up with TRBD1. The CDR3 has 14 amino acids. CDR1 and CDR2 from the germline V gene are MNHNS and SASEGT. The trim removed 6 bases at V and 8 bases at J, leaving 4 bases unmatched. The CDR3 DNA is TGTGCCAGCAGCAAGGGACAGGGGGCCGAAAAACTGTTTTTT. Amino acid sequence: CASSKGQGAEKLFF.

This clonotype was seen at least ten times. The genes are TRBV20-1 and TRBJ2-7; 8 bases align to TRBD1. The CDR3 spans 15 residues. The V gene's germline CDR1 is DFQATT and CDR2 SNEGSKA (reference sequence). V lost 6 bases to trimming and J lost 3 bases; unmatched junction nucleotides: 13. CDR3 sequence (DNA): TGCAGTGCCGCCCACCCGGACAGGGCAGGCTACGAGCAGTACTTC. This translates into CSAAHPDRAGYEQYF.

The chain joins TRBV24-1 to TRBJ2-2; 7 positions match TRBD1. With V trimmed by 3 bases and J by 4 bases, 7 bases remained unmatched. The CDR3 length is 16 residues. The germline V gene encodes CDR1 KGHDR and CDR2 SFDVKD. DNA of the CDR3: TGTGCCACCAGTGATGGAAACAGGGGCACCACCGGGGAGCTGTTTTTT. It codes for CATSDGNRGTTGELFF.

This clonotype has ten or more counts. The chain couples TRBV28 to TRBJ1-2, with D uncertain. Germline-derived CDR1 and CDR2 are MDHEN and SYDVKM. This CDR3 is 11 amino acids long. The germline V and J ends were trimmed by 5 bases and 8 bases, with 9 bases remaining between them. The CDR3 sequence: CASSQLRGYTF. In DNA, the CDR3 is TGTGCCAGCAGTCAACTTCGGGGCTACACCTTC.

This clonotype occurred many times. The rearrangement joins TRBV5-1 to TRBJ2-1; 13 bases are a match to TRBD2. Per germline, CDR1 SGHRS and CDR2 YFSETQ. The CDR3 consists of 18 residues. V was clipped by 4 bases and J by 1 base; unmatched bases: 8. CDR3 region: CASSRTSGGEGSYNEQFF. In DNA form, the CDR3 reads TGCGCCAGCAGCCGGACTAGCGGGGGAGAGGGATCCTACAATGAGCAGTTCTTC.

This clonotype was seen only a few times. The rearrangement joins TRBV3-1 to TRBJ2-2; a weak D match, TRBD1 (5 bases). V was pared by 1 base and J by 5 bases, with 8 bases between. The CDR3 runs to 14 residues. Germline V gene lookup returns CDR1 LGHDT and CDR2 YNNKEL (reference sequence). Here the CDR3 DNA reads TGTGCCAGCAGCCAAGGGCGGACAACCGGGGAGCTGTTTTTT. Its translation is CASSQGRTTGELFF.

This clonotype was counted only a few times. The genes are TRBV6-1 and TRBJ1-1, with D possibly TRBD1 on 6 matching bases. The CDR3 extends over 16 amino acids. Trimming removed 8 bases from V and 6 bases from J, with 25 bases in between. CDR1 is MNHNS, CDR2 SASEGT, per germline. CDR3 DNA sequence: TGTGCCAGCGAGGGGGACGCTTACCTGGCGGTCCCTGAAGCTTTCTTT. This translates into CASEGDAYLAVPEAFF.